This is a list of T cell receptor beta chains from one sample in a study of response to subunit inactivated influenza vaccine. From the RT-PCR reads, TCRdb called clonotypes with MiXCR, one entry per CDR3 protein. This sample yields hundreds of thousands of distinct CDR3 sequences, of which about 14% are seen a single time; around 7% belongs to the top ten. The sequenced sample was PBMCs from blood, obtained 14 to 15 days before vaccination. Receptors were obtained from a man aged 50 or older who received an inactivated influenza vaccine. Both conserved end residues are part of each CDR3. The D gene is left open where the match is weak. Some rows mark clone size as missing; the rest say once, few, many or name a class of expanded clone.

cdr3_aa: CASTTLLISPTDTQYF; cdr3_nt: TGTGCCAGCACCACCCTACTTATCAGTCCCACAGATACGCAGTATTTT; clone_size: -; d_call: -; v_call: TRBV6-2/TRBV6-3; j_call: TRBJ2-3
cdr3_aa: CSVNLLGGRAHEQYF; cdr3_nt: TGCAGCGTTAACCTACTTGGCGGGAGGGCCCACGAGCAGTACTTC; clone_size: -; d_call: TRBD2; v_call: TRBV29-1; j_call: TRBJ2-7
cdr3_aa: CASSLGSGASTDTQYF; cdr3_nt: TGTGCCAGCAGTTTAGGGAGCGGGGCCAGCACAGATACGCAGTATTTT; clone_size: -; d_call: TRBD2; v_call: TRBV27; j_call: TRBJ2-3
cdr3_aa: CAISEWVGNQPQHF; cdr3_nt: TGTGCCATCAGTGAATGGGTGGGCAATCAGCCCCAGCATTTT; clone_size: few; d_call: -; v_call: TRBV10-3; j_call: TRBJ1-5
cdr3_aa: CASSLADSGSPYNEQFF; cdr3_nt: TGTGCCAGCAGCTTAGCGGATAGCGGGAGTCCCTACAATGAGCAGTTCTTC; clone_size: few; d_call: TRBD2; v_call: TRBV7-9; j_call: TRBJ2-1
cdr3_aa: CASSQSRTYNEQFF; cdr3_nt: TGCGCCAGCAGCCAGAGCCGTACCTACAATGAGCAGTTCTTC; clone_size: few; d_call: -; v_call: TRBV4-3; j_call: TRBJ2-1
cdr3_aa: CASREQQSSYNEQFF; cdr3_nt: TGTGCCAGCAGGGAGCAACAGAGCTCCTACAATGAGCAGTTCTTC; clone_size: -; d_call: -; v_call: TRBV6-1; j_call: TRBJ2-1
cdr3_aa: CASSDSGAGELFF; cdr3_nt: TGTGCCAGCAGCGATAGCGGCGCCGGGGAGCTGTTTTTT; clone_size: once; d_call: -; v_call: TRBV7-3; j_call: TRBJ2-2
cdr3_aa: CASRSVGMNTEAFF; cdr3_nt: TGCGCCAGCCGTTCGGTAGGCATGAACACTGAAGCTTTCTTT; clone_size: few; d_call: -; v_call: TRBV5-1; j_call: TRBJ1-1
cdr3_aa: CAISESLANNYGYTF; cdr3_nt: TGTGCCATCAGTGAGTCGCTAGCAAATAACTATGGCTACACCTTC; clone_size: -; d_call: -; v_call: TRBV10-3; j_call: TRBJ1-2
cdr3_aa: CASTRDTKNTEAFF; cdr3_nt: TGTGCCAGCACCCGGGACACAAAGAACACTGAAGCTTTCTTT; clone_size: many; d_call: -; v_call: TRBV12-3/TRBV12-4; j_call: TRBJ1-1
cdr3_aa: CASSAPYRGGHNEQFF; cdr3_nt: TGTGCCAGCAGTGCTCCGTATCGGGGAGGACACAATGAGCAGTTCTTC; clone_size: -; d_call: -; v_call: TRBV6-1; j_call: TRBJ2-1
cdr3_aa: CASSLAPGVTNTGELFF; cdr3_nt: TGTGCCAGCAGTTTAGCCCCAGGGGTAACGAACACCGGGGAGCTGTTTTTT; clone_size: -; d_call: -; v_call: TRBV12-3/TRBV12-4; j_call: TRBJ2-2
cdr3_aa: CASSGATGGGETQYF; cdr3_nt: TGTGCCAGCAGCGGAGCGACAGGGGGCGGAGAGACCCAGTACTTC; clone_size: -; d_call: -; v_call: TRBV21-1; j_call: TRBJ2-5
cdr3_aa: CASSTRSGGYEQYF; cdr3_nt: TGTGCCAGCAGTACGCGAAGCGGGGGTTACGAGCAGTACTTC; clone_size: -; d_call: TRBD2; v_call: TRBV28; j_call: TRBJ2-7
cdr3_aa: CASSPEPIAALNYEQYF; cdr3_nt: TGTGCCAGCAGCCCAGAGCCAATAGCGGCACTAAACTACGAGCAGTACTTC; clone_size: -; d_call: -; v_call: TRBV11-1; j_call: TRBJ2-7
cdr3_aa: CASSRPILDSRDEQFF; cdr3_nt: TGCGCCAGCAGCCGCCCTATCCTGGACTCTAGGGATGAGCAGTTCTTC; clone_size: many; d_call: -; v_call: TRBV5-1; j_call: TRBJ2-1
cdr3_aa: CASRNGGTGELFF; cdr3_nt: TGTGCCAGCAGAAACGGGGGAACCGGGGAGCTGTTTTTT; clone_size: -; d_call: -; v_call: TRBV6-2/TRBV6-3; j_call: TRBJ2-2
cdr3_aa: CASSLRGQGTYTF; cdr3_nt: TGTGCCAGCAGCCTCCGGGGACAGGGGACGTACACCTTC; clone_size: -; d_call: TRBD1; v_call: TRBV6-1; j_call: TRBJ1-2
cdr3_aa: CASSLLFWGPSGEKLFF; cdr3_nt: TGCGCCAGCAGCCTACTCTTTTGGGGGCCCTCAGGGGAAAAACTGTTTTTT; clone_size: -; d_call: -; v_call: TRBV4-3; j_call: TRBJ1-4
cdr3_aa: CASSQLGGPAGPGETQYF; cdr3_nt: TGCGCCAGCAGCCAACTAGGGGGACCAGCGGGTCCAGGGGAGACCCAGTACTTC; clone_size: -; d_call: -; v_call: TRBV4-1; j_call: TRBJ2-5
cdr3_aa: CASSLGLPSKQYF; cdr3_nt: TGTGCCAGCAGCCTGGGACTACCCTCCAAGCAGTACTTC; clone_size: few; d_call: TRBD2; v_call: TRBV14; j_call: TRBJ2-7
cdr3_aa: CATSRDRAATEAFF; cdr3_nt: TGTGCCACCAGCAGAGACAGGGCTGCCACTGAAGCTTTCTTT; clone_size: -; d_call: -; v_call: TRBV15; j_call: TRBJ1-1
cdr3_aa: CSAGSGLSYNEQFF; cdr3_nt: TGCAGCGCGGGCTCGGGATTGTCCTACAATGAGCAGTTCTTC; clone_size: few; d_call: -; v_call: TRBV29-1; j_call: TRBJ2-1
cdr3_aa: CASSFNRRLGLEREQYF; cdr3_nt: TGTGCCAGCAGCTTCAATCGACGGCTCGGGCTGGAACGGGAGCAGTACTTC; clone_size: -; d_call: -; v_call: TRBV7-2; j_call: TRBJ2-7
cdr3_aa: CASSSPQSSTGELFF; cdr3_nt: TGTGCCAGCAGCTCACCCCAGTCCAGCACCGGGGAGCTGTTTTTT; clone_size: -; d_call: -; v_call: TRBV11-2; j_call: TRBJ2-2
cdr3_aa: CAISVGWGSPYEQYF; cdr3_nt: TGTGCCATCAGTGTTGGTTGGGGGAGTCCCTACGAGCAGTACTTC; clone_size: few; d_call: -; v_call: TRBV10-3; j_call: TRBJ2-7
cdr3_aa: CAISRNNEQFF; cdr3_nt: TGTGCCATCAGTCGAAACAATGAGCAGTTCTTC; clone_size: -; d_call: -; v_call: TRBV10-3; j_call: TRBJ2-1
cdr3_aa: CAWSDRGRRDEQFF; cdr3_nt: TGTGCCTGGTCCGACAGGGGGCGCCGCGATGAGCAGTTCTTC; clone_size: -; d_call: TRBD1; v_call: TRBV30; j_call: TRBJ2-1
cdr3_aa: CASSGRQGLYEQYF; cdr3_nt: TGCGCCAGCAGCGGTAGACAGGGTCTCTACGAGCAGTACTTC; clone_size: -; d_call: TRBD1; v_call: TRBV5-1; j_call: TRBJ2-7
cdr3_aa: CASSLEYLAGGGEQFF; cdr3_nt: TGCGCCAGCAGCTTGGAGTACCTAGCGGGGGGTGGTGAGCAGTTCTTC; clone_size: few; d_call: TRBD2; v_call: TRBV5-1; j_call: TRBJ2-1
cdr3_aa: CSARGTSGSTDTQYF; cdr3_nt: TGCAGTGCTAGAGGGACTAGCGGGAGCACAGATACGCAGTATTTT; clone_size: many; d_call: TRBD2; v_call: TRBV20-1; j_call: TRBJ2-3
cdr3_aa: CASSPPPYTGELFF; cdr3_nt: TGCGCCAGCAGCCCACCTCCATACACCGGGGAGCTGTTTTTT; clone_size: -; d_call: -; v_call: TRBV5-1; j_call: TRBJ2-2
cdr3_aa: CASSQETSFANTGELFF; cdr3_nt: TGCGCCAGCAGCCAAGAAACAAGCTTCGCGAACACCGGGGAGCTGTTTTTT; clone_size: -; d_call: -; v_call: TRBV4-1; j_call: TRBJ2-2
cdr3_aa: CSVRGWGLTTNEKLFF; cdr3_nt: TGCAGCGTGCGGGGTTGGGGTCTAACCACTAATGAAAAACTGTTTTTT; clone_size: -; d_call: -; v_call: TRBV29-1; j_call: TRBJ1-4
cdr3_aa: CASSFWRDSPSYF; cdr3_nt: TGTGCCAGCAGCTTTTGGCGGGACTCTCCATCGTATTTT; clone_size: -; d_call: -; v_call: TRBV7-8; j_call: TRBJ2-3
cdr3_aa: CASSPRTSGAYNEQFF; cdr3_nt: TGTGCCAGTAGTCCCCGTACTAGCGGGGCCTACAATGAGCAGTTCTTC; clone_size: few; d_call: TRBD2; v_call: TRBV19; j_call: TRBJ2-1
cdr3_aa: CASSQTGLEYGYTF; cdr3_nt: TGTGCCAGCTCACAAACAGGGTTGGAGTATGGCTACACCTTC; clone_size: few; d_call: -; v_call: TRBV18; j_call: TRBJ1-2
cdr3_aa: CASSDLGQGFGNEQFF; cdr3_nt: TGTGCCAGCAGTGATCTGGGACAGGGGTTTGGGAATGAGCAGTTCTTC; clone_size: few; d_call: TRBD1; v_call: TRBV6-1; j_call: TRBJ2-1
cdr3_aa: CASSLGAGSSTDTQYF; cdr3_nt: TGTGCCAGCAGCTTAGGGGCAGGGTCTAGCACAGATACGCAGTATTTT; clone_size: -; d_call: -; v_call: TRBV11-2; j_call: TRBJ2-3